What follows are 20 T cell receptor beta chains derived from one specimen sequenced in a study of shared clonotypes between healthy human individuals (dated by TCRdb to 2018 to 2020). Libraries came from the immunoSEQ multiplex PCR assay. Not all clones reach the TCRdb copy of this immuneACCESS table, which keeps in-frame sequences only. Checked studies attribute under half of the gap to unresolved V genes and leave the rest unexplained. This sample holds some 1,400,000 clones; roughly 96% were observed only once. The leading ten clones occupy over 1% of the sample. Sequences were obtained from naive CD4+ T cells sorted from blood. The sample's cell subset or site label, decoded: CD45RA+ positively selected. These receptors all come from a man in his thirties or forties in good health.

The CDR3 is CASRLAGGPSEQYF. In DNA, the CDR3 is TGCGCCAGCAGATTAGCGGGAGGGCCGAGCGAGCAGTACTTC. The J gene is TRBJ2-7, the V gene TRBV10-2, with TRBD2 identical over 11 bases. Germline V gene sequence: CDR1 WSHSY, CDR2 SAAADI. CDR3 length: 14 residues. V was clipped by 6 bases and J by 6 bases; unmatched bases: 7.

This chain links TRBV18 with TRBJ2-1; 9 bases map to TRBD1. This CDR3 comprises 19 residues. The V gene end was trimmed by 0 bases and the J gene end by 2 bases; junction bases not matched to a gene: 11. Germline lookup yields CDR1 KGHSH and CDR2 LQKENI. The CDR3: CASSPPIPGGQGPYNEQFF. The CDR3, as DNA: TGTGCCAGCTCACCACCTATCCCTGGCGGACAGGGGCCCTACAATGAGCAGTTCTTC.

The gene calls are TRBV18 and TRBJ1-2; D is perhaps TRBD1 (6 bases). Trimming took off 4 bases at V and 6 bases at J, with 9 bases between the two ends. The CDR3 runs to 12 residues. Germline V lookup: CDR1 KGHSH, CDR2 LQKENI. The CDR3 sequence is CASSLRGDGYTF. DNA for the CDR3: TGTGCCAGCTCACTCAGGGGAGATGGCTACACCTTC.

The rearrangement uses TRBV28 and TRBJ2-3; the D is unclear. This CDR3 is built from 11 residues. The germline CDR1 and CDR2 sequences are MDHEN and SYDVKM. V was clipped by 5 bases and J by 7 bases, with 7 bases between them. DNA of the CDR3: TGTGCCAGCAGTCCCTCTAATACGCAGTATTTT. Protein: CASSPSNTQYF.

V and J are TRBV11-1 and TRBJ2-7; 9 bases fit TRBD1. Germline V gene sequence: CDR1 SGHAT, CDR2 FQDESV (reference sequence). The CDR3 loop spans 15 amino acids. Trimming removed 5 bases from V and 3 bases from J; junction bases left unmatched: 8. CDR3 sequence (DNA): TGTGCCAGCAGCAAAGGGACAGGGAGCCTCTACGAGCAGTACTTC. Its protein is CASSKGTGSLYEQYF.

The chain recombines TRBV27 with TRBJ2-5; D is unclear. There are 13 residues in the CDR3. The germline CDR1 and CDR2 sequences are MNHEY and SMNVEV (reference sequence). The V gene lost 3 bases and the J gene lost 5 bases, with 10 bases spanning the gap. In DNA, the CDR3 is TGTGCCAGCAGTTTTGGCGTTGTCGAGACCCAGTACTTC. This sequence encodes CASSFGVVETQYF.

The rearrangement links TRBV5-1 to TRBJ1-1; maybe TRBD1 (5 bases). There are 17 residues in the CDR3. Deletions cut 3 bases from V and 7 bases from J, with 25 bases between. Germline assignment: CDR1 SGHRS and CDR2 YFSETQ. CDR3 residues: CASSSTSTTGARHEAFF. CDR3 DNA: TGCGCCAGCAGCTCAACCTCGACCACCGGGGCCCGGCATGAAGCTTTCTTT.

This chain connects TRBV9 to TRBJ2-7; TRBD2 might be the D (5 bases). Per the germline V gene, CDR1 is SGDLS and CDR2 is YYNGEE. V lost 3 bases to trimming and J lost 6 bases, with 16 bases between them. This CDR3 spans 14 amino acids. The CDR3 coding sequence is TGTGCCAGCAGCGGAGGGTTTTCCTACGGCGAGCAGTACTTC. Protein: CASSGGFSYGEQYF. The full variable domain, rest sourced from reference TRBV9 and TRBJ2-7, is DSGVTQTPKHLITATGQRVTLRCSPRSGDLSVYWYQQSLDQGLQFLIQYYNGEERAKGNILERFSAQQFPDLHSELNLSSLELGDSALYFCASSGGFSYGEQYFGPGTRLTVT.

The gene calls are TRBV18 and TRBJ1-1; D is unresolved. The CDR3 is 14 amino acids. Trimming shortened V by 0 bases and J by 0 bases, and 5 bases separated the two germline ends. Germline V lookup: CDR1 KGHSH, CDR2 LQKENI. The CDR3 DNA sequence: TGTGCCAGCTCACCACCGACGGTGAACACTGAAGCTTTCTTT. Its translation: CASSPPTVNTEAFF.

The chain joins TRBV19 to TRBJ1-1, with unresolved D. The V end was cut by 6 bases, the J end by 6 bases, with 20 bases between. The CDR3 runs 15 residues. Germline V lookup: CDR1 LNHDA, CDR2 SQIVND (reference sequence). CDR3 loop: CASRVTGITVAEAFF. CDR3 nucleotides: TGTGCCAGTAGAGTAACGGGAATTACAGTCGCTGAAGCTTTCTTT.

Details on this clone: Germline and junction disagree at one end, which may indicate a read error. The CDR3 region has the DNA TGCGCCAGCAGCTTGGAGGGCGCAACGGGTAACTTC. Encoded protein: CASSLEGATGNF. This rearrangement joins TRBV5-1 to TRBJ2-5, with D hard to call. This CDR3 has 12 residues. Germline values: CDR1 SGHRS, CDR2 YFSETQ.

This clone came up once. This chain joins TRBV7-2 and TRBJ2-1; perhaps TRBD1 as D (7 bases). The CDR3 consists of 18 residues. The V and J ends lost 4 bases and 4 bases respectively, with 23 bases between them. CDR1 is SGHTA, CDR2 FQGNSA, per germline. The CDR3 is CASSSRGRWGAGYNEQFF. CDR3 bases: TGTGCCAGCAGCTCCAGGGGGAGGTGGGGGGCAGGTTACAATGAGCAGTTCTTC.

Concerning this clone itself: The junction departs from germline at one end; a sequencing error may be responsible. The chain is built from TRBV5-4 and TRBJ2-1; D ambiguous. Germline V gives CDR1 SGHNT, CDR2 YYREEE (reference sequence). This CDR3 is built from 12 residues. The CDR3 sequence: CASSLALGRSLF. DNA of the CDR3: TGTGCCAGCAGCCTCGCCCTAGGACGGTCCCTCTTC.

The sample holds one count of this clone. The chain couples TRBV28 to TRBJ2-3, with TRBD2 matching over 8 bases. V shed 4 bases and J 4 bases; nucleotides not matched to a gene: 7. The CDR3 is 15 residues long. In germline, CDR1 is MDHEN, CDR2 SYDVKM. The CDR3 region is CASSSDSGNADTQYF. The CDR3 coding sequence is TGTGCCAGCAGTTCTGATAGCGGGAATGCAGATACGCAGTATTTT.

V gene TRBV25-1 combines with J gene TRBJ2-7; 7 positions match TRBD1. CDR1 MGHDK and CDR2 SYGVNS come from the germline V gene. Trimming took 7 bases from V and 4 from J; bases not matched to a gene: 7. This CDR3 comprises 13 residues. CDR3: CASMATGLYEQYF. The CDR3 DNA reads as TGTGCCAGCATGGCGACAGGGCTATACGAGCAGTACTTC.

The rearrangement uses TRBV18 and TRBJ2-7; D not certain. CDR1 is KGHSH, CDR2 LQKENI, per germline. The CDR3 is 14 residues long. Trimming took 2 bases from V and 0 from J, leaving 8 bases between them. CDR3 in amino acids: CASSPDSNSYEQYF. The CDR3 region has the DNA TGTGCCAGCTCACCAGACTCGAACTCCTACGAGCAGTACTTC.

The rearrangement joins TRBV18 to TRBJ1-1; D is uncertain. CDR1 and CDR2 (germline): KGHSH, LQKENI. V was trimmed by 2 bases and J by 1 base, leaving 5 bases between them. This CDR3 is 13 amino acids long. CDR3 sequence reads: CASSPNPNTEAFF. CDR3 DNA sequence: TGTGCCAGCTCACCAAATCCGAACACTGAAGCTTTCTTT.

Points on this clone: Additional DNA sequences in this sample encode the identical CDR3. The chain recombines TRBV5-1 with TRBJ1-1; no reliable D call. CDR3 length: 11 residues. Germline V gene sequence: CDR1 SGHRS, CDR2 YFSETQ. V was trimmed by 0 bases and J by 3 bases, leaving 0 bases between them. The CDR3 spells CASSLDTEAFF. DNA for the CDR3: TGCGCCAGCAGCTTGGACACTGAAGCTTTCTTT.

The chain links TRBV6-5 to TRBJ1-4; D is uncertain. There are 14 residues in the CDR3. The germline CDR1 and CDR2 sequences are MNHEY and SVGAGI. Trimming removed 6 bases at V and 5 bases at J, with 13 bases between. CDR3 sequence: CASREAGRNEKLFF. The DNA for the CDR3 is TGTGCCAGCAGGGAGGCCGGAAGGAATGAAAAACTGTTTTTT.

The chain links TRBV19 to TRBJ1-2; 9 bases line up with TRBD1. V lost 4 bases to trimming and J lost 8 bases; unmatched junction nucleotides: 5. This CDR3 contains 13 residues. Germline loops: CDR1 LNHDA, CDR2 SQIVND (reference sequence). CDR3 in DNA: TGTGCCAGTAGTACAACAGGGGGCGGCGGCTACACCTTC. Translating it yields CASSTTGGGGYTF.